This is a list of T cell receptor beta chains from one sample in a study of T cells in Graves' hyperthyroidism and ophthalmopathy. TCRdb used MiXCR to reprocess the multiplex PCR reads, holding one entry per CDR3 protein. The sample contains hundreds of thousands of distinct CDR3 sequences, around 17% of which appear only once. Sequencing used blood. The origin of the receptors is a woman under 30 with Graves' hyperthyroidism. Each CDR3 is given with its conserved first and last residue. Each record gives: J gene, clone size, D gene, V gene, CDR3 DNA, CDR3 protein. D genes are given only for firm matches. Part of the rows lack a size; the others show once, few, many or a class for expanded clones.

>TRBJ1-1|many|-|TRBV5-1
TGCGCCAGCAGCTTGTTGGGTAGCATGAACACTGAAGCTTTCTTT
CASSLLGSMNTEAFF
>TRBJ2-2|few|-|TRBV19
TGTGCCAGTAGTTCGCCTCCTAGGGGCGGGGAGCTGTTTTTT
CASSSPPRGGELFF
>TRBJ1-3|-|TRBD1|TRBV10-3
TGTGCCATCACCTCGGGGGACAGGGTGACTGGAAACACCATATATTTT
CAITSGDRVTGNTIYF
>TRBJ1-5|once|-|TRBV20-1
TGCAGTGCTAGAGATCTGGGATATCAGCCCCAGCATTTT
CSARDLGYQPQHF
>TRBJ1-1|many|TRBD1|TRBV3-1
TGTGCCAGCAGCCTAACACAGGGGGCTTACACTGAAGCTTTCTTT
CASSLTQGAYTEAFF
>TRBJ1-6|-|-|TRBV20-1
TGCAGTGCTAGAGTGGTGGGGCAACCACCCCTCCACTTT
CSARVVGQPPLHF
>TRBJ1-2|few|TRBD1|TRBV4-2
TGTGCCAGCAGCCAACAAGGACAGGGTTGGAGCGGCTACACCTTC
CASSQQGQGWSGYTF
>TRBJ1-1|many|-|TRBV20-1
TGCAGTGCTATAGAGACCGCCCGAGGGATGAACACTGAAGCTTTCTTT
CSAIETARGMNTEAFF
>TRBJ1-1|-|-|TRBV25-1
TGTGCCAGCAGTGGGGCAGGGATAGACACTGAAGCTTTCTTT
CASSGAGIDTEAFF
>TRBJ1-5|many|-|TRBV12-3/TRBV12-4
TGTGCCAGCAGTCTCCGGGACATTGAACAGCCCCAGCATTTT
CASSLRDIEQPQHF
>TRBJ1-5|many|-|TRBV20-1
TGCAGTGCTAGTTGGCTCCAGGTCATCAATCAGCCCCAGCATTTT
CSASWLQVINQPQHF
>TRBJ2-2|few|-|TRBV2
TGTGCCAGCAGTGAATACCCAAGGGCCGGGGAGCTGTTTTTT
CASSEYPRAGELFF
>TRBJ2-1|-|TRBD2|TRBV4-1
TGCGCCAGCAGCCAAGGCGGTACCGGGACTAAATACAATGAGCAGTTCTTC
CASSQGGTGTKYNEQFF
>TRBJ1-2|many|-|TRBV3-1
TGTGCCAGCAGCCAAGGGGCAGGAAGGGTTTTGGATCTCGGTCGCGGCTACACCTTC
CASSQGAGRVLDLGRGYTF
>TRBJ2-5|many|-|TRBV6-1
TGTGCCAGCAGTACCATCAGGGGGAGGGAGACCCAGTACTTC
CASSTIRGRETQYF
>TRBJ1-5|many|-|TRBV27
TGTGCCAGCAGTTTCCTCAGGGGCAATCAGCCCCAGCATTTT
CASSFLRGNQPQHF
>TRBJ1-2|-|-|TRBV10-2
TGCGCCAGCAGAGTGGTAGGCTATGGCTACACCTTC
CASRVVGYGYTF
>TRBJ2-2|few|-|TRBV12-3/TRBV12-4
TGTGCCAGCAGTTTGAGCCTTACAGGGCAGAACACCGGGGAGCTGTTTTTT
CASSLSLTGQNTGELFF
>TRBJ2-7|many|-|TRBV15
TGTGCCACCAGCAGAGATGATGGTACTCACTACGAGCAGTACTTC
CATSRDDGTHYEQYF
>TRBJ1-1|many|-|TRBV11-2
TGTGCCAGCAGCTTAGACAGGGTGGGAACTGAAGCTTTCTTT
CASSLDRVGTEAFF
>TRBJ2-3|few|-|TRBV7-8
TGTGCCAGCAGCTTCGTGGGGGGCACAGATACGCAGTATTTT
CASSFVGGTDTQYF
>TRBJ2-1|few|TRBD2|TRBV7-9
TGTGCCAGCAGCCTTAGCGGGGGGCATCAAAATGAGCAGTTCTTC
CASSLSGGHQNEQFF
>TRBJ1-6|-|-|TRBV12-3/TRBV12-4
TGTGCCAGCAGTTTTGGTCGATCGTATAATTCACCCCTCCACTTT
CASSFGRSYNSPLHF
>TRBJ1-5|many|TRBD1|TRBV30
TGTGCCCTCCGCGGGGGGGACAGTCAGCCCCAGCATTTT
CALRGGDSQPQHF
>TRBJ2-5|many|TRBD2|TRBV28
TGTGCCAGCGGTGACCCTCAACGAAGTAGCGGGAAGTACCAAGAGACCCAGTACTTC
CASGDPQRSSGKYQETQYF
>TRBJ1-2|-|-|TRBV15
TGTGCCACCAGCATTCGAAAGATGTATGGCTACACCTTC
CATSIRKMYGYTF
>TRBJ2-1|-|TRBD2|TRBV4-3
TGCGCCAGCAGCCATAGCGGGGGGGCCTTTTATGAGCAGTTCTTC
CASSHSGGAFYEQFF
>TRBJ2-7|-|TRBD1|TRBV27
TGTGCCAGCAGTTTCGCCGCTACGGACAGGGGATACGAGCAGTACTTC
CASSFAATDRGYEQYF
>TRBJ2-3|few|-|TRBV7-2
TGTGCCAGCAGCGGAGATACAGATACGCAGTATTTT
CASSGDTDTQYF
>TRBJ1-4|-|-|TRBV4-2
TGTGCCAGCAGCCGTCAATTGGCTGGAACTAATGAAAAACTGTTTTTT
CASSRQLAGTNEKLFF
>TRBJ1-4|many|-|TRBV20-1
TGCAGTGCTAGGACAGCTCCTAATGAAAAACTGTTTTTT
CSARTAPNEKLFF
>TRBJ2-1|-|-|TRBV30
TGTGCCTTCAATGAGCAGTTCTTC
CAFNEQFF
>TRBJ2-7|few|TRBD1|TRBV6-1
TGTGCCAGCAGTGAAACCGACAGGGTCTACGAGCAGTACTTC
CASSETDRVYEQYF
>TRBJ1-1|-|-|TRBV29-1
TGCAGCGTTGAAGAAAAAGGGCCGGGTGGGGCTTTCTTT
CSVEEKGPGGAFF
>TRBJ1-5|few|-|TRBV7-9
TGTGCCAGCAGCCGGGACCCTTCGGCGCCCCAGCATTTT
CASSRDPSAPQHF
>TRBJ2-5|many|TRBD2|TRBV20-1
TGCAGTGCAAGGACTAGCGGGAGTCTGCAAGAGACCCAGTACTTC
CSARTSGSLQETQYF
>TRBJ2-5|few|-|TRBV20-1
TGCAGTGCTACCGGAGAGACCCAGTACTTC
CSATGETQYF
>TRBJ2-7|-|TRBD1|TRBV5-6
TGTGCCAGCAGCAACGATCCCGGGACAGGGCCTAACGAGCAGTACTTC
CASSNDPGTGPNEQYF
>TRBJ1-5|few|TRBD1|TRBV6-4
TGTGCCAGCTCCGGGACAGGGCAGTTCAGGCGGCCCCAGCATTTT
CASSGTGQFRRPQHF
>TRBJ2-7|few|-|TRBV28
TGTGCCAGCAGTTTAGCGGTACACTACGAGCAGTACTTC
CASSLAVHYEQYF
>TRBJ2-5|many|-|TRBV20-1
TGCAGTGCGAAACAACAGTACCAAGAGACCCAGTACTTC
CSAKQQYQETQYF
>TRBJ1-4|-|TRBD1|TRBV30
TGTGCCTGCACCGCAGGGGGCGCGCATGAAAAACTGTTTTTT
CACTAGGAHEKLFF
>TRBJ2-6|-|-|TRBV6-1
TGTGCCAGCAGTGGGAGGAGCTCTGGGGCCAACGTCCTGACTTTC
CASSGRSSGANVLTF
>TRBJ2-7|once|TRBD1|TRBV28
TGTGCCAGCAGTCCACCGGACAGGGGAACCTACGAGCAGTACTTC
CASSPPDRGTYEQYF
>TRBJ2-1|many|TRBD2|TRBV11-3
TGTGCCAGCAGCCCCCGTTATAGAGCGGGGGGGCGTAATGAGCAGTTCTTC
CASSPRYRAGGRNEQFF
>TRBJ1-5|-|TRBD1|TRBV27
TGTGCCAGCAGGGACAGGGGGCCCTTTAGCAATCAGCCCCAGCATTTT
CASRDRGPFSNQPQHF
>TRBJ1-5|-|-|TRBV6-1
TGTGCCAGCAGGAGCCTAAAGACCCAAGATCAGCCCCAGCATTTT
CASRSLKTQDQPQHF